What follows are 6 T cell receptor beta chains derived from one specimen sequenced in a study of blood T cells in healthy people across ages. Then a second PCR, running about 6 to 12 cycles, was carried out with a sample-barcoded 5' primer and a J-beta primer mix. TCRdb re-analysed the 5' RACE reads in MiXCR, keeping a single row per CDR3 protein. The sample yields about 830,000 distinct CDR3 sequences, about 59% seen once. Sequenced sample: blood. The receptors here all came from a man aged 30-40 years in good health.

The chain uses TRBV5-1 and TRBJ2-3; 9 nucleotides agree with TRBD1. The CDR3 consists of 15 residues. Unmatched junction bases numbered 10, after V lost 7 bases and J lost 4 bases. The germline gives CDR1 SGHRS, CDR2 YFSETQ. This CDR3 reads CASAPGQGSADTQYF. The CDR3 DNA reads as TGCGCCAGCGCCCCGGGACAGGGTTCCGCAGATACGCAGTATTTT.

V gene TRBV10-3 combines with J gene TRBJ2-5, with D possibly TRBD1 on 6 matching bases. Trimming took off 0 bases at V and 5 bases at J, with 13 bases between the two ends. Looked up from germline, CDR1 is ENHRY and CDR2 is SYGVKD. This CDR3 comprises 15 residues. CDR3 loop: CAISESARGGETQYF. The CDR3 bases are TGTGCCATCAGTGAGTCGGCCAGGGGCGGTGAGACCCAGTACTTC.

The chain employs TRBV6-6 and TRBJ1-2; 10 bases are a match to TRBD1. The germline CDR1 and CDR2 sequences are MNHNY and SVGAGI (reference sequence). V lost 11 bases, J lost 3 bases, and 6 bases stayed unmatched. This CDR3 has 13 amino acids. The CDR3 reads CALRGTGDYGYTF. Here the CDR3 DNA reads TGTGCCCTCCGGGGGACAGGGGACTATGGCTACACCTTC.

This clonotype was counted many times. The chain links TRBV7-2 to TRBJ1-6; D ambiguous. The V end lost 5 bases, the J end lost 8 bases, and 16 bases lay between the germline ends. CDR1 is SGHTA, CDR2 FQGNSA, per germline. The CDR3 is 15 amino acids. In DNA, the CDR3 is TGTGCCAGCAGCCGCCTCCGGAGTGTTGATTCACCCCTCCACTTT. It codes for CASSRLRSVDSPLHF.

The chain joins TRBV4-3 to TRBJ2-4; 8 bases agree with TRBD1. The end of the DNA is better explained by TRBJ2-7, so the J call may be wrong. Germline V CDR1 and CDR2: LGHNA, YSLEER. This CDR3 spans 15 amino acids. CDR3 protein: CASSARDRTTYEQYF. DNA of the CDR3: TGCGCCAGCAGCGCCCGGGACAGGACGACCTACGAGCAGTACTTC.

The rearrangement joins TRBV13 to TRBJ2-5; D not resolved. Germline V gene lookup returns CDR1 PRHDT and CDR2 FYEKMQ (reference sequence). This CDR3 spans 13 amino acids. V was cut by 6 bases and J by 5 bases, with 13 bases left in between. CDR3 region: CASREEVAETQYF. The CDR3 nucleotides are TGTGCCAGCAGAGAAGAGGTTGCTGAGACCCAGTACTTC.